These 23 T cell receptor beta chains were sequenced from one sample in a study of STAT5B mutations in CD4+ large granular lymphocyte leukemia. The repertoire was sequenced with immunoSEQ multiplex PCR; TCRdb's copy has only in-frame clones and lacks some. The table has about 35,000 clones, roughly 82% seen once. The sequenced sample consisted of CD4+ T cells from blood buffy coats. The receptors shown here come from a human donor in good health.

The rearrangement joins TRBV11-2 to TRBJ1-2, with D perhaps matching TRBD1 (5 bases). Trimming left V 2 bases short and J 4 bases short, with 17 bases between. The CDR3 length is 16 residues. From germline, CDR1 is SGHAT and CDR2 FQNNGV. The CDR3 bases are TGTGCCAGCAGCTTAAGTTTGGGGCAAACTAGCTATGGCTACACCTTC. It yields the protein CASSLSLGQTSYGYTF.

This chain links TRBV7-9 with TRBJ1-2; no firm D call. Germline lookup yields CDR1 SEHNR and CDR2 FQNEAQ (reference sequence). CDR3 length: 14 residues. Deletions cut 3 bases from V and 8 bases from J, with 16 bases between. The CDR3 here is CASSFETTSHGYTF. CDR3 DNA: TGTGCCAGCAGCTTTGAGACCACGTCTCACGGCTACACCTTC. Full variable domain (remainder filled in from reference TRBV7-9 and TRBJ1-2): DTGVSQNPRHKITKRGQNVTFRCDPISEHNRLYWYRQTLGQGPEFLTYFQNEAQLEKSRLLSDRFSAERPKGSFSTLEIQRTEQGDSAMYLCASSFETTSHGYTFGSGTRLTVV.

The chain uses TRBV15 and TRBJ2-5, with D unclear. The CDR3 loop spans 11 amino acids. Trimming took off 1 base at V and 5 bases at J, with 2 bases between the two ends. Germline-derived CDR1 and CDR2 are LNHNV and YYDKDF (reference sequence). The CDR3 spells CATSRGETQYF. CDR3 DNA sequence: TGTGCCACCAGCAGAGGGGAGACCCAGTACTTC.

The CDR3 DNA sequence: TGTGCCAGCAGCTTAGTGGGTCTTAACTATGGCTACACCTTC. Encoded protein: CASSLVGLNYGYTF. This chain connects TRBV11-2 to TRBJ1-2; D is undetermined. Germline V CDR1 and CDR2: SGHAT, FQNNGV. V lost 1 base and J 1 base, leaving 7 bases between the germline ends. This CDR3 has 14 amino acids.

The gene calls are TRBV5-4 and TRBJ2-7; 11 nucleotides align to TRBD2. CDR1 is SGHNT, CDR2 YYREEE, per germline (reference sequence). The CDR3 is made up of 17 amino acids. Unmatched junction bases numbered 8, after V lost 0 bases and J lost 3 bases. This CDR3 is CASSLELAGGSGYEQYF. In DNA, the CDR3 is TGTGCCAGCAGCTTGGAGCTAGCGGGGGGAAGTGGCTACGAGCAGTACTTC.

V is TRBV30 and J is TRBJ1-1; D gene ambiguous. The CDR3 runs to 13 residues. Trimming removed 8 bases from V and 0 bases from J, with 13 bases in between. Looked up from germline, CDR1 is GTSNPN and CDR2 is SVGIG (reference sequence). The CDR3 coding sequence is TGTGCCATATCCAAACAGCTGAACACTGAAGCTTTCTTT. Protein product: CAISKQLNTEAFF.

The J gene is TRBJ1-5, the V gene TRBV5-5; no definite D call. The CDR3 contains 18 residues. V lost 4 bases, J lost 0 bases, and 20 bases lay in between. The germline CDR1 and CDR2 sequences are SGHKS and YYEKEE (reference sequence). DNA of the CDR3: TGTGCCAGCAGCCCGGCGGGGTATGGAGGGAATAGCAATCAGCCCCAGCATTTT. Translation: CASSPAGYGGNSNQPQHF.

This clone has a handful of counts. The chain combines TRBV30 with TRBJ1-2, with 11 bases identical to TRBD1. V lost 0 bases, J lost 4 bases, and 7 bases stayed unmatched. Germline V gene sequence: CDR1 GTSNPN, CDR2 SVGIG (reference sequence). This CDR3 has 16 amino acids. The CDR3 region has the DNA TGTGCCTGGAGTGTGTTCCGGACAGGGGGCGGCTATGGCTACACCTTC. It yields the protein CAWSVFRTGGGYGYTF.

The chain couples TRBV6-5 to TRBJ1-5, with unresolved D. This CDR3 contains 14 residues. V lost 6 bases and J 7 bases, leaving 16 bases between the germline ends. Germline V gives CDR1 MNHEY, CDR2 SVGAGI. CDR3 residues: CASSPTTMGQPQHF. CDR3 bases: TGTGCCAGCAGCCCCACCACGATGGGACAGCCCCAGCATTTT.

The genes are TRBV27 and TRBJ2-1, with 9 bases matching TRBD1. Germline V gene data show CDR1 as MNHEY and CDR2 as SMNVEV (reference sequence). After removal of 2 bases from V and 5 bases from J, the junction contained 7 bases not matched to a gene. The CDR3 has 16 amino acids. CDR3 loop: CASSLAPGTGNNEQFF. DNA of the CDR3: TGTGCCAGCAGTTTAGCCCCCGGGACAGGGAACAATGAGCAGTTCTTC.

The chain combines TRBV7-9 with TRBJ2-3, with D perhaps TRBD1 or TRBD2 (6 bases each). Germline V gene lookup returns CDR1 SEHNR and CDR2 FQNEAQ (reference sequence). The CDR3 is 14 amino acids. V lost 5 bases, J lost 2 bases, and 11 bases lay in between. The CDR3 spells CASSKGGSTDTQYF. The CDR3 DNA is TGTGCCAGCAGCAAAGGGGGGTCCACAGATACGCAGTATTTT. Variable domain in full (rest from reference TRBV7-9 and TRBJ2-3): DTGVSQNPRHKITKRGQNVTFRCDPISEHNRLYWYRQTLGQGPEFLTYFQNEAQLEKSRLLSDRFSAERPKGSFSTLEIQRTEQGDSAMYLCASSKGGSTDTQYFGPGTRLTVL.

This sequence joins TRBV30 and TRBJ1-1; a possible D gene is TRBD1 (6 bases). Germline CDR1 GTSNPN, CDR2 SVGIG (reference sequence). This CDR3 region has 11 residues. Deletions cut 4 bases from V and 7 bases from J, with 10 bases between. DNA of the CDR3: TGTGCCTGGAATCGAGGGGGTGAAGCTTTCTTT. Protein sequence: CAWNRGGEAFF.

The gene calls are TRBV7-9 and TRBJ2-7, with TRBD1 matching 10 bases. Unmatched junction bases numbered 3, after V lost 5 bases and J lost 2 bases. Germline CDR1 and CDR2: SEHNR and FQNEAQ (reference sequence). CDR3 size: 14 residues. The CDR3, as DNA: TGTGCCAGCAGCCCCGGGACAGGGGCCTACGAGCAGTACTTC. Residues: CASSPGTGAYEQYF.

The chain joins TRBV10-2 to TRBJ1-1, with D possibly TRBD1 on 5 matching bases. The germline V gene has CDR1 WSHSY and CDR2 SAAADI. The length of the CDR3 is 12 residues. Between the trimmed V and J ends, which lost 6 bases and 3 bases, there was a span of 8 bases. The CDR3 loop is CASSLQDTEAFF. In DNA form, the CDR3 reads TGCGCCAGCAGCTTACAGGACACTGAAGCTTTCTTT.

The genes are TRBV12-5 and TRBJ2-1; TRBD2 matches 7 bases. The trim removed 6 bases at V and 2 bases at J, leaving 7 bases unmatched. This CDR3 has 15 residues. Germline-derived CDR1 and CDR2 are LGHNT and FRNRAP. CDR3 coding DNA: TGTGCTAGTGGCGCCTTGGGGAGGGCCTACAATGAGCAGTTCTTC. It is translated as CASGALGRAYNEQFF.

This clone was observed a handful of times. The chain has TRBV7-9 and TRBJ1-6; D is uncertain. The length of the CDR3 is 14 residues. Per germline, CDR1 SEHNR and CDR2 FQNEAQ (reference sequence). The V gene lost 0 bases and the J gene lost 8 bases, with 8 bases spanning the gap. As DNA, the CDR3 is TGTGCCAGCAGCTTAGCGCCTGTCGATTCACCCCTCCACTTT. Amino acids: CASSLAPVDSPLHF.

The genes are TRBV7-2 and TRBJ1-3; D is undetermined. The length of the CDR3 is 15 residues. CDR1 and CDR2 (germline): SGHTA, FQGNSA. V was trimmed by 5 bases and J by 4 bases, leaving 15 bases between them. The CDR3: CASSTRRAGGNTIYF. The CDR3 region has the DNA TGTGCCAGCAGCACCAGGAGGGCCGGCGGAAACACCATATATTTT.

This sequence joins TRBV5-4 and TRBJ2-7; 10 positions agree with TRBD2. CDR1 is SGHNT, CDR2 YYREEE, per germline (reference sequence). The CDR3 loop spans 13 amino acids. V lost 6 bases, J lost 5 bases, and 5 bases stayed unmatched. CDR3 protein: CASTLAGTHEQYF. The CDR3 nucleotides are TGTGCCAGCACACTAGCGGGAACTCACGAGCAGTACTTC.

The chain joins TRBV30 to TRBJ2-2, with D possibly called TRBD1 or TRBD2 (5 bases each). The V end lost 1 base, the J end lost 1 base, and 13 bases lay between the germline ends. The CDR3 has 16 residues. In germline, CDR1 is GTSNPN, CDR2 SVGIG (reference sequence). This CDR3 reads CAWSAYEGLNTGELFF. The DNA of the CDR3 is TGTGCCTGGAGTGCTTACGAGGGGTTGAACACCGGGGAGCTGTTTTTT. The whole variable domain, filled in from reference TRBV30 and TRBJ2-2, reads SQTIHQWPATLVQPVGSPLSLECTVEGTSNPNLYWYRQAAGRGLQLLFYSVGIGQISSEVPQNLSASRPQDRQFILSSKKLLLSDSGFYLCAWSAYEGLNTGELFFGEGSRLTVL.

CDR3 sequence reads: CASSVLQMETEAFF. The CDR3 DNA follows: TGTGCCAGCAGTGTATTACAGATGGAGACTGAAGCTTTCTTT. The chain is built from TRBV2 and TRBJ1-1, with unresolved D. The CDR3 extends over 14 amino acids. The V gene lost 4 bases and the J gene lost 5 bases, with 14 bases spanning the gap. The germline gives CDR1 SNHLY, CDR2 FYNNEI.

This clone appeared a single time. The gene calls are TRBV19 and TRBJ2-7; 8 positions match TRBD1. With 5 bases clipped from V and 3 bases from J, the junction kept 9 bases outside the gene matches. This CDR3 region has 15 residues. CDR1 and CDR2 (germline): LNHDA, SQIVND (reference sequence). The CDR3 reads CASSLHRDRLYEQYF. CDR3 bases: TGTGCCAGTAGTCTACACCGGGACAGGCTCTACGAGCAGTACTTC.

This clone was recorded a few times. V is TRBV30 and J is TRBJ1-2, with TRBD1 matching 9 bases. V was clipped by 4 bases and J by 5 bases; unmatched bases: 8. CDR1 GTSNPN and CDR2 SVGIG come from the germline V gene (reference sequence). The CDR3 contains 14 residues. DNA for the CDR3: TGTGCCTGGAAGCAACAGGGGGCTTCTTATGGCTACACCTTC. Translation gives CAWKQQGASYGYTF.

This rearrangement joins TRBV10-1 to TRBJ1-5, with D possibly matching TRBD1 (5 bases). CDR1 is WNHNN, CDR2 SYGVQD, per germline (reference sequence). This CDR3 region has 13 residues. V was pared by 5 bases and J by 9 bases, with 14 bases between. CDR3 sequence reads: CASSRGDLGPQHF. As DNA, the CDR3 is TGCGCCAGCAGTCGCGGGGACCTCGGGCCCCAGCATTTT.